This T cell receptor (beta chain) stems from a study of shared clonotypes between healthy human individuals. V was trimmed by 2 bases and J by 3 bases, leaving 7 bases between them. Looked up from germline, CDR1 is MNHEY and CDR2 is SVGAGI. The CDR3 contains 13 residues. Using immunoSEQ multiplex PCR, the repertoire was profiled, and TCRdb retains in-frame clones only, with some absent. The sample consists of about 2,500,000 clones, over 85% of them appearing once. The receptor was isolated from a young man in good health. The J gene is TRBJ1-1, the V gene TRBV6-5; no clear D. Specimen: naive CD4+ T cells sorted from blood. Subset meaning: CD45RA+ positively selected. CDR3: CASSYIGHTEAFF. Written as DNA, the CDR3 is TGTGCCAGCAGTTACATAGGACACACTGAAGCTTTCTTT.